These 29 T cell receptor beta chains were sequenced from one sample in a study of T cells in Graves' hyperthyroidism and ophthalmopathy. Amplification yielded TCR beta CDR3 regions, with RNA transcripts as the source. The HTBI set primed first-round TCR CDR3 RT-PCR. TCRdb re-called the multiplex PCR reads through MiXCR, storing one row per CDR3 protein. The sample lists over 250,000 distinct CDR3 sequences, over 15% occurring once. Sequencing used blood. The receptor source for this set is a woman aged 60 to 75 with Graves' ophthalmopathy.

The chain has TRBV4-3 and TRBJ1-2, with 7 bases matching TRBD1. This CDR3 spans 16 amino acids. Germline V lookup: CDR1 LGHNA, CDR2 YSLEER. The V and J ends lost 0 bases and 4 bases, in that order; junction bases with no gene match: 8. The CDR3 here is CASSQDRWAGGYGYTF. In DNA, the CDR3 is TGCGCCAGCAGCCAAGACAGGTGGGCAGGGGGCTATGGCTACACCTTC.

This clonotype was observed many times. The chain employs TRBV28 and TRBJ2-1; TRBD2 matches 7 bases. Germline CDR1 MDHEN, CDR2 SYDVKM. After removal of 10 bases from V and 4 bases from J, the junction contained 7 bases not matched to a gene. This CDR3 has 13 amino acids. CDR3 in DNA: TGTGCCATCAGCGCGGGGGAATACAATGAGCAGTTCTTC. Amino acid sequence: CAISAGEYNEQFF.

The J gene is TRBJ2-3, the V gene TRBV6-2 or TRBV6-3; TRBD2 matches 9 bases. The CDR3 length is 17 residues. The V and J ends lost 1 base and 0 bases, in that order; junction bases with no gene match: 5. Germline V gene data show CDR1 as MNHEY and CDR2 as SVGEGT. The CDR3 is CASSYFSAGGSTDTQYF. The CDR3 DNA reads TGTGCCAGCAGTTACTTCTCTGCGGGGGGGAGCACAGATACGCAGTATTTT.

Many counts were recorded for this clonotype. The chain joins TRBV27 to TRBJ1-1; D may be TRBD1 (6 bases). The CDR3 runs to 15 residues. Germline V lookup: CDR1 MNHEY, CDR2 SMNVEV (reference sequence). Trimming removed 5 bases at V and 5 bases at J, with 18 bases between. As DNA, the CDR3 is TGTGCCAGCAGTGTGTGGAGGGGGTTATTGACTGAAGCTTTCTTT. This encodes CASSVWRGLLTEAFF.

CDR3 DNA sequence: TGTGCCAGTATGGTGGGAGCAACCACAGATACGCAGTATTTT. It is translated as CASMVGATTDTQYF. The rearrangement links TRBV19 to TRBJ2-3; TRBD2 might be the D (5 bases). Deletions cut 7 bases from V and 2 bases from J, with 13 bases between. There are 14 residues in the CDR3. Germline assignment: CDR1 LNHDA and CDR2 SQIVND (reference sequence).

The table lists this clonotype with a few counts. The V call is TRBV6-1, the J call TRBJ1-5, with no clear D. CDR3 length: 13 residues. Germline CDR1 and CDR2: MNHNS and SASEGT. The V end was cut by 9 bases, the J end by 1 base, with 10 bases between. The CDR3 DNA follows: TGTGCCAGTGGAGATAACAGCAATCAGCCCCAGCATTTT. This translates into CASGDNSNQPQHF.

This clonotype was seen many times. The chain is built from TRBV11-2 and TRBJ2-5; the D gene is possibly TRBD2 (6 bases). The germline V gene has CDR1 SGHAT and CDR2 FQNNGV. The V end was cut by 4 bases, the J end by 5 bases, with 14 bases between. The CDR3 contains 14 residues. In DNA, the CDR3 is TGTGCCAGCAGCTCAACTAGCTCCGAGGAGACCCAGTACTTC. Amino acids: CASSSTSSEETQYF.

Concerning this clonotype: Since a much larger clone is just one base distant, this may be a read error. The chain has TRBV6-1 and TRBJ2-7, with TRBD1 matching 12 bases. The CDR3 extends over 15 amino acids. Trimming removed 1 base from V and 8 bases from J; junction bases left unmatched: 6. Germline CDR1 is MNHNS and CDR2 is SASEGT. The CDR3 loop is CASSEEGTGGNKQYF. Written as DNA, the CDR3 is TGTGCCAGCAGTGAAGAGGGGACAGGGGGCAACAAGCAGTACTTC.

Only a few counts were recorded for this clonotype. This clone may be a read error of a much larger clone one base away. The chain links TRBV3-1 to TRBJ2-5; 11 positions match TRBD2. The CDR3 is made up of 15 amino acids. The germline CDR1 and CDR2 sequences are LGHDT and YNNKEL (reference sequence). The CDR3 reads CASSPRLAGQEAQYF. The CDR3, as DNA: TGTGCCAGCAGCCCCCGACTAGCGGGACAAGAGGCCCAGTACTTC.

This clonotype was recorded at least ten times. The chain employs TRBV12-3 or TRBV12-4 and TRBJ2-3; possible D gene TRBD2, 7 bases. V was shortened by 6 bases and J by 4 bases, with 20 bases between the two germline ends. CDR3 length equals 16 residues. DNA for the CDR3: TGTGCCAGCAGCCCTGGGGAAGGGGGGGCCGCAGATACGCAGTATTTT. Translation gives CASSPGEGGAADTQYF.

Worth noting for this clonotype: A much larger clone lies a single base off, so this may be a read error. The chain carries TRBV29-1 and TRBJ2-7, with 8 bases aligning to TRBD1. This CDR3 is 14 amino acids long. Germline V lookup: CDR1 SQVTM, CDR2 ANQGSEA. CDR3 nucleotide sequence: TGCAGCGTAGCGACAGGGGTCTCTTCCTACGAGCAGTGCTTC. This codes for CSVATGVSSYEQCF.

The sample holds a few counts of this clonotype. The rearrangement links TRBV10-1 to TRBJ2-2; D remains ambiguous. The CDR3 is 11 residues long. The V gene's germline CDR1 is WNHNN and CDR2 SYGVQD (reference sequence). V shed 3 bases and J shed 4 bases, with 0 bases lying between them. For the CDR3, the DNA is TGCGCCAGCAGTGACACCGGGGAGCTGTTTTTT. Translating gives CASSDTGELFF.

This clonotype was found many times. V and J are TRBV12-3 or TRBV12-4 and TRBJ2-1, with 7 bases identical to TRBD2. The trim removed 5 bases at V and 4 bases at J, leaving 5 bases unmatched. This CDR3 has 14 residues. The chain's CDR3 is CASSPLGGYNEQFF. The CDR3 nucleotides are TGTGCCAGCAGTCCACTGGGGGGGTACAATGAGCAGTTCTTC.

The sample holds many counts of this clonotype. The V gene is TRBV4-3, the J gene TRBJ1-4, with 7 bases matching TRBD1. Per the germline V gene, CDR1 is LGHNA and CDR2 is YSLEER. Losses at the gene ends were 0 bases for V and 4 bases for J; bases not matched to a gene: 8. This CDR3 is built from 17 residues. For the CDR3, the DNA is TGCGCCAGCAGCCAAGAAATGCCGGGGACAGTTAATGAAAAACTGTTTTTT. Its translation is CASSQEMPGTVNEKLFF.

V is TRBV30 and J is TRBJ2-7, with 7 positions matching TRBD1. Trimming cost V 5 bases and J 0 bases; bases outside gene matches: 4. In germline, CDR1 is GTSNPN, CDR2 SVGIG (reference sequence). This CDR3 contains 13 residues. CDR3 DNA sequence: TGTGCCTGGCAGACAGGGAGCTCCTACGAGCAGTACTTC. It yields the protein CAWQTGSSYEQYF.

At least ten counts were recorded for this clonotype. CDR3 sequence: CASSGQGASSGANVLTF. In nucleotides, the CDR3 is TGTGCCAGCAGTGGGCAGGGGGCTTCCTCTGGGGCCAACGTCCTGACTTTC. The V and J genes are TRBV12-3 or TRBV12-4 and TRBJ2-6; 8 bases match TRBD1. The length of the CDR3 is 17 residues. Trimming took 5 bases from V and 0 from J; bases not matched to a gene: 6.

This clonotype was seen a handful of times. The J gene is TRBJ1-2, the V gene TRBV7-8; D gene ambiguous. CDR1 is SGHVS, CDR2 FQNEAQ, per germline. V was shortened by 2 bases and J by 2 bases, with 6 bases between the two germline ends. The CDR3 contains 13 residues. The CDR3 sequence is CASSLYQNYGYTF. The CDR3 DNA reads as TGTGCCAGCAGCTTATATCAGAACTATGGCTACACCTTC.

V and J are TRBV5-6 and TRBJ2-1; 9 bases map to TRBD1. Per the germline V gene, CDR1 is SGHDT and CDR2 is YYEEEE. The CDR3 is made up of 14 amino acids. Losses at the gene ends were 4 bases for V and 7 bases for J; bases not matched to a gene: 6. CDR3 nucleotides: TGTGCCAGCAGCCTAACGGGACAGGGAAATGAGCAGTTCTTC. Translating it yields CASSLTGQGNEQFF.

Regarding this clonotype: Since a much larger clone is just one base distant, this may be a read error. V is TRBV20-1 and J is TRBJ1-1, with no clear D. Looked up from germline, CDR1 is DFQATT and CDR2 is SNEGSKA (reference sequence). The length of the CDR3 is 12 residues. Trimming stripped 8 bases from V and 6 bases from J, with 16 bases between. The CDR3 DNA follows: TGCAGTCTCTTGGGAGGGTTGGCTGAAGCTTTCTTT. This gives the protein CSLLGGLAEAFF.

In this sample, this clonotype turned up many times. The V call is TRBV6-1, the J call TRBJ1-5; the D is unclear. V was pared by 7 bases and J by 0 bases, with 13 bases between. The CDR3 is 15 amino acids. CDR1 and CDR2 (germline): MNHNS, SASEGT. CDR3 region: CASKLAMISNQPQHF. CDR3 nucleotides: TGTGCCAGCAAACTCGCCATGATTAGCAATCAGCCCCAGCATTTT.

This clonotype was counted ten times or more. The chain employs TRBV2 and TRBJ2-1, with 7 bases identical to TRBD1. Germline V gene lookup returns CDR1 SNHLY and CDR2 FYNNEI. CDR3 length equals 14 residues. V lost 5 bases, J lost 8 bases, and 9 bases stayed unmatched. Written as DNA, the CDR3 is TGTGCCAGCAGTAAAGGGACAGTGATACATGAGCAGTTCTTC. Its translation: CASSKGTVIHEQFF.

This clonotype was counted at least ten times. The gene calls are TRBV28 and TRBJ2-7; a weak D match, TRBD1 (5 bases). Germline values: CDR1 MDHEN, CDR2 SYDVKM. With 2 bases removed from V and 3 bases from J, the gap between germline ends came to 11 bases. The CDR3 runs 14 residues. The CDR3 protein is CASSLTGLGYEQYF. CDR3 nucleotides: TGTGCCAGCAGTTTAACAGGTCTTGGCTACGAGCAGTACTTC.

This clonotype was counted at least ten times. This sequence joins TRBV3-1 and TRBJ2-5; D ambiguous. The CDR3 consists of 16 residues. The V gene lost 1 base and the J gene lost 5 bases, with 17 bases spanning the gap. Germline CDR1 and CDR2: LGHDT and YNNKEL (reference sequence). The CDR3 DNA sequence: TGTGCCAGCAGCCAAGGGAGCCCGACACTTTACGAGACCCAGTACTTC. Translated: CASSQGSPTLYETQYF.

The rearrangement joins TRBV19 to TRBJ2-1, with 9 nucleotides matching TRBD2. CDR1 and CDR2 from the germline V gene are LNHDA and SQIVND (reference sequence). The CDR3 spans 15 residues. The ends lost 6 bases at V and 6 bases at J; junction bases unmatched: 9. CDR3 DNA: TGTGCCAGTAGCCTTTTAGCGGGAGTTTTCAATGAGCAGTTCTTC. Its protein is CASSLLAGVFNEQFF.

CDR3 sequence reads: CASSLAGAEDTQYF. As DNA, the CDR3 is TGCGCCAGCAGCTTAGCGGGAGCGGAAGATACGCAGTATTTT. This chain joins TRBV5-1 and TRBJ2-3, with 8 bases fitting TRBD2. The germline V gene has CDR1 SGHRS and CDR2 YFSETQ. V dropped 2 bases and J dropped 5; count of bases not matched to a gene: 4. The CDR3 totals 14 residues. The entire variable domain, with the rest obtained from reference TRBV5-1 and TRBJ2-3, is as follows: KAGVTQTPRYLIKTRGQQVTLSCSPISGHRSVSWYQQTPGQGLQFLFEYFSETQRNKGNFPGRFSGRQFSNSRSEMNVSTLELGDSALYLCASSLAGAEDTQYFGPGTRLTVL.

This clonotype has a count of ten or more. The rearrangement links TRBV20-1 to TRBJ1-6; D remains ambiguous. CDR3 length: 15 amino acids. Germline-derived CDR1 and CDR2 are DFQATT and SNEGSKA (reference sequence). The germline V and J ends were trimmed by 3 bases and 8 bases, with 17 bases remaining between them. This CDR3 is CSARTSLSADSPLHF. The CDR3 bases are TGCAGTGCTAGGACGTCTCTATCAGCGGATTCACCCCTCCACTTT.

This clonotype was detected many times. The CDR3 coding sequence is TGTGCCAGCAGTTCCGGACGGAACTATGGCTACACCTTC. Translation gives CASSSGRNYGYTF. The genes are TRBV7-2 and TRBJ1-2; no clear D. The CDR3 is made up of 13 amino acids. Trimming pared 6 bases from V and 2 bases from J, leaving 10 bases between. Germline CDR1 and CDR2: SGHTA and FQGNSA. Full variable domain (remainder filled in from reference TRBV7-2 and TRBJ1-2): GAGVSQSPSNKVTEKGKDVELRCDPISGHTALYWYRQSLGQGLEFLIYFQGNSAPDKSGLPSDRFSAERTGGSVSTLTIQRTQQEDSAVYLCASSSGRNYGYTFGSGTRLTVV.

This clonotype was found many times. The chain carries TRBV10-2 and TRBJ1-1; D unresolved. Between the trimmed V and J ends, which lost 3 bases and 4 bases, there was a span of 6 bases. The germline V gene encodes CDR1 WSHSY and CDR2 SAAADI. The CDR3 contains 12 residues. This chain's CDR3 is CASSDVFTEAFF. The DNA of the CDR3 is TGCGCCAGCAGTGATGTTTTCACTGAAGCTTTCTTT.

The sample holds many counts of this clonotype. The V gene is TRBV7-2, the J gene TRBJ2-1, with unresolved D. V lost 5 bases and J lost 2, with 10 bases in between. CDR3 length equals 14 residues. Germline V lookup: CDR1 SGHTA, CDR2 FQGNSA. The chain's CDR3 is CASSPRRTYNEQFF. CDR3 in DNA: TGTGCCAGCAGCCCACGTAGAACCTACAATGAGCAGTTCTTC.